The clone carrying this TCR beta chain came up a few times. Its target is not known. The sample comes from a study of blood T cells in healthy people across ages. CDR1 and CDR2 from the germline V gene are DFQATT and SNEGSKA (reference sequence). This CDR3 comprises 16 residues. Study-level findings and limits: A roughly linear age-dependent decrease characterized TCR beta diversity per million T cells.

Every donor contributed about 10 milliliters of peripheral blood by blood draw. Primed by a sample-barcoded 5' primer and a J-beta primer mix, a second PCR proceeded for 7 to 11 cycles. Each of the cDNA molecules was tagged by a template-switch adaptor with 12 random nucleotides. TCRdb reprocessed the 5' RACE reads via MiXCR and lists one record per CDR3 protein. Among about 970,000 distinct CDR3 sequences listed, roughly 47% were seen once. The sequence came from a woman in her sixties in good health. The sample taken for sequencing was blood. The V gene is TRBV20-1, the J gene TRBJ2-5; 9 bases are a match to TRBD1. The J call may be incorrect, as the DNA end agrees better with TRBJ2-7. The CDR3 bases are TGCAGTGCCAATGACAGGGGGATGACAGGTGGTCGCGAGCAGTACTTC. It is translated as CSANDRGMTGGREQYF.